The clone carrying this T cell receptor (beta chain) was picked up a small number of times. The data are from a study of early T cells in non-severe SARS-CoV-2 infection. In the study overall: Unpaired chains resulted from sequencing bulk RNA of unsorted whole blood.

Deletions cut 0 bases from V and 1 base from J, with 16 bases between. The germline gives CDR1 LNHNV, CDR2 YYDKDF (reference sequence). The CDR3 loop spans 17 amino acids. Unique molecular identifiers were affixed to single, distinct cDNA molecules. TCRdb re-called the 5' RACE reads through MiXCR, storing one row per CDR3 protein. Among about 39,000 distinct CDR3 sequences listed, roughly 4% were seen once. The sequence was obtained from an adult who was a healthcare worker with PCR-confirmed SARS-CoV-2 infection or an uninfected control (not recorded which). V gene TRBV15 combines with J gene TRBJ2-7; D possibly matches TRBD1 or TRBD2 (5 bases each). The sequenced sample consisted of whole blood. The CDR3 loop reads CATSRDLSGQGSYEQYF. The CDR3 nucleotides read TGTGCCACCAGCAGAGATCTTTCGGGGCAGGGATCCTACGAGCAGTACTTC.